This T cell receptor (beta chain) emerged from a study of cytomegalovirus exposure and HLA in healthy donors. This CDR3 is built from 12 residues. V lost 5 bases and J 3 bases, leaving 6 bases between the germline ends. Germline V lookup: CDR1 SEHNR, CDR2 FQNEAQ (reference sequence). Samples came from healthy bone marrow donors. Concerning this clone: Its antigen is still unknown.

Study outcomes and limitations: Several of the most significant clusters appeared, in a later analysis, to be linked to common viral pathogens. Sequencing likely generated an artifact that appeared as a cluster of highly shared sequence variants.

Researchers ran the PCR with 60 Vbeta and 13 Jbeta primers. Original methodology: In a later analysis, of around 85 million unique beta chains, approximately 10 million appeared in at least two donors. Clones were sequenced by immunoSEQ multiplex PCR, and TCRdb holds only the in-frame ones, with some missing. The DNA gave D and trimming, while V, J and clone size come from that table. The table records roughly 280,000 clones, 72% of them present only once. The sample comprised PBMCs. The gene calls are TRBV7-9 and TRBJ2-3; D ambiguous. The sequence was obtained from a female donor in good health and CMV-seronegative. In nucleotides, the CDR3 is TGTGCCAGCAGCCAGGTGACAGATACGCAGTATTTT. It specifies CASSQVTDTQYF.